The entry below gives a single TCR beta chain sequence along with its context. Its antigen is still unknown. The sample holds no much larger clone one base away, and base qualities are not on file. The germline V gene encodes CDR1 SGDLS and CDR2 YYNGEE. V ends up 4 bases short and J 8 bases short, with an unmatched junction base count of 12. The cysteine opens and the phenylalanine closes a CDR3 of 15 amino acids. The read is trimmed to its CDR3 DNA, 45 bases read in frame from base 1. This record belongs to a study of cytomegalovirus exposure and HLA in healthy donors (dated by TCRdb to between 2016 and 2019). The study in broad terms: According to an earlier analysis of 550 to 750 of the donors, about 170 million T cells yielded approximately 120 million unique TCR beta sequences and less than 300 Gb of sequence data. An early release that covered about 600 HLA-typed donors contained about 300 gigabases of sequencing data and tens of millions of unique TCR sequences. Among the roughly 400 genotyped donors, about 83% belonged to the genetic ancestry cluster associated with self-reported Caucasian donors. The study was designed to test whether signatures of past pathogen exposure could be identified by cataloging public T cell receptors. Using immunosequencing, the study profiled T cell repertoires from approximately 700 subjects and related those repertoires to cytomegalovirus serostatus. A separate validation cohort of over 95 different subjects was used in addition to the roughly 720-subject first cohort. To predict cytomegalovirus infection status, the study combined high-throughput TCR immunosequencing, statistical association of individual TCRs with disease status, and machine learning. A later analysis re-analyzed previously published TCR beta repertoires from 666 donors and added high-resolution HLA genotyping to study TCR occurrence patterns. The later analysis used no new phenotypic data to find candidate immune exposures, relying instead on TCR beta sequences and their occurrence across donors. An earlier analysis of some 500 of the donors used high-throughput TCR beta sequencing to judge whether each TCR beta V gene segment behaved as functional or pseudogenic. Alongside the repertoire data, information on donor age, sex, ethnicity and CMV serostatus was compiled. Genome-wide SNP genotypes for about 65% of the 666 donors were used in a later genetic analysis, which treated that subset as a discovery cohort. All discovery cohort repertoires had been generated using a single sequencing platform. Both class I and class II loci were covered by HLA typing, at four-digit resolution. Typing coverage differed by locus: A, B, C, DRB1 and DQB1 were typed in roughly 620-630 donors, DQA1 in approximately 520, DPA1 in approximately 600, and DPB1 in roughly 470. Roughly 5 DR-DQ haplotypes were treated as single units for association and clustering because of strong linkage in the cohort. Among some 410 genotyped donors of the cohort, an average of about 240,000 unique TCR beta nucleotide sequences were sequenced per donor, roughly 18% of them non-productive. Findings and caveats that apply to the study as a whole: Immune exposure information for the cohort was limited to CMV serostatus. A few of the identified cytomegalovirus-associated TCR beta chains were confirmed in vitro to be specific for cytomegalovirus antigens. A later analysis associated 17,000 or so TCR beta sequences with specific HLA alleles at a false discovery rate of 0.05. A later genetic analysis reported fewer N-insertions in productive TCRs among donors in an Asian-associated ancestry cluster than the approximately 670-donor mean. Strong co-occurrence of HLA alleles, especially DR and DQ, made assigning TCR associations to individual alleles difficult. The earlier analysis of approximately 560 of the donors excluded some 16 rarely observed V segments, including chromosome 9 orphons, because counts were too low. Across donors, most TCR sequences were observed very rarely, whereas some public TCRs were present in many individuals. The study listed 164 TCR beta chains as associated with cytomegalovirus. In a later analysis, the rate of TCR association differed among HLA loci, with DRB1 alleles having the most associated TCRs and HLA-C alleles having the fewest. Linkage disequilibrium might explain the correlated functional status among segregating V segments, but an unknown experimental factor could not be ruled out. According to the authors, the approach could potentially be generalized to other disease states and immunological phenotypes. Because HLA typing was missing for some donors at each locus, association tests included only the typed subset. An association between a missense DCLRE1C variant and V-gene and J-gene trimming of TCR beta chains was found in a later genetic analysis and replicated in an independent cohort. According to a later analysis, parvovirus B19, influenza, CMV and Epstein-Barr virus appeared linked to several top co-occurrence clusters. The 87-base-pair reads could not distinguish some IMGT-functional V segments, including TRBV6-2 and TRBV6-3, so those segments were excluded. In both the original and validation cohorts, the classifier was reported to diagnose cytomegalovirus status with high specificity and sensitivity. A cluster of highly shared sequence variants was judged likely to represent a technical artifact of the sequencing pipeline. Compared with equally common non-associated chains, HLA-associated TCR beta chains in a later analysis were more clonally expanded and had lower generation probabilities. In a later analysis, most CMV-associated TCR beta chains were found to appear HLA-restricted, with HLA associations seemingly driven largely by CMV exposure. In an earlier analysis of about 600 of the donors, most TCR beta V segments appeared in productive rearrangements about 87% or about 30% of the time, broadly matching IMGT annotations. A further reported finding was that TCR beta sequences accurately predicted the HLA-A and HLA-B alleles for most subjects in the first cohort. The cohort was sequenced for TCR beta chains only, and without alpha or paired-chain data the features that could be detected were limited. Roughly uniform sequencing depth across donors was assumed in presence/absence analyses, although this assumption may not hold.

The cohort consisted of 650 to 850 healthy bone marrow donors. At the time of sampling, all cohort members were nominally healthy, though unrecorded immune exposures were likely present. The donor was CMV seronegative and was included in the group of 352 seronegative cohort members. Each donor provided a peripheral blood sample, and peripheral blood mononuclear cells were used for TCR beta sequencing. The Qiagen DNeasy Blood Extraction Kit was used to extract genomic DNA from the blood cell samples. Receptor amplification or capture employed the immunoSEQ multiplex PCR assay. For the multiplex PCR, a mixture combining 60 forward primers for TCR Vbeta segments and 13 reverse primers for TCR Jbeta segments was used. The CDR3 region of rearranged TCR beta genes was amplified from genomic DNA with a multiplex PCR assay. The amplified TCR beta libraries were sequenced on the Illumina HiSeq System as 87-base-pair reads. The published analysis was carried out like this. In a later analysis, approximately 74 million unique TCR beta chains were counted across the 650 to 750 repertoires, and some 10 million of these chains were shared by at least two donors. Raw reads were error-corrected and collapsed into unique sequences with a nearest-neighbor algorithm that merged closely related sequences to remove PCR and sequencing errors. To assign V, D and J gene segments, CDR3 sequences were aligned to IMGT reference sequences. For a sequence to be retained, at least a six-nucleotide match to both a V gene segment and a J gene segment was required. Rearrangements were classified as productive when the CDR3 lacked stop codons and remained in frame with V and J, and all other rearrangements were classified as non-productive. CDR3 was defined according to IMGT convention as the region running from the second conserved V-encoded cysteine to the conserved J-encoded phenylalanine. In an earlier analysis of roughly 580 of the donors, sequences lacking an unambiguous match to a single V gene segment were excluded. In an earlier analysis of some 590 of the donors, a V segment was called functional when productive rearrangements were above 56.7%, and segregating when the standard deviation between donors exceeded 5%. A statistical classification framework was built to diagnose cytomegalovirus status from the catalog of TCR beta chain sequences. In a later analysis, V and J genes were assigned by comparing TCR nucleotide sequences against IMGT/GENE-DB human TR gene sequences. The TCRdist pipeline was used in a later analysis to assign CDR3 sequences and most-parsimonious VDJ recombination scenarios. In a later analysis, every TCR beta chain was defined by the combination of its CDR3 amino acid sequence and its V-gene family, and reads without a unique V-gene family were dropped. A later analysis removed 592 highly shared, low-generation-probability nucleotide sequences to deal with suspected cross-contamination and a sequencing artifact. A later analysis calculated a clonal expansion index for each public chain from normalized within-repertoire ranks of inferred template counts. In a later analysis, generation probabilities were computed using a VDJ recombination model fitted to out-of-frame rearrangements, and the results were checked against IGoR. Hypergeometric tests were used in a later analysis to score TCR-TCR, TCR-HLA and TCR-CMV co-occurrence, with a repertoire-size bias correction applied to the TCR pairs. To estimate false discovery rates, a later analysis permuted the HLA or CMV assignments 20 times. A later analysis grouped co-occurring TCRs with DBSCAN, adding TCRdist sequence similarity when clustering within HLA-allele-positive subsets. Repertoires with fewer than 30,000 or more than 120,000 public chains, plus five repertoires with anomalous nucleotide sharing, were excluded from co-occurrence clustering. Drawn from immuneACCESS, this table holds only the in-frame rearrangements with V and J called that TCRdb kept. Clones are partly lost; checked studies trace under half to an unresolved V gene and leave the rest unexplained. V, J and clone size were drawn from that table, and D and trimming were deduced from the DNA. This sample has some 99,000 clones in its table, and approximately 79% of those were observed once. The top ten clones comprise 1.8% of the sample.

The sequence derives from a male donor in good health and CMV-seronegative. Sequenced: PBMCs. The V and J genes are TRBV9 and TRBJ1-2, with TRBD1 identical over 9 junction bases. The nucleotides are TGTGCCAGCAGCCACGGGACAGGGCTCAGTGGGGGCTACACCTTC. It encodes CASSHGTGLSGGYTF.